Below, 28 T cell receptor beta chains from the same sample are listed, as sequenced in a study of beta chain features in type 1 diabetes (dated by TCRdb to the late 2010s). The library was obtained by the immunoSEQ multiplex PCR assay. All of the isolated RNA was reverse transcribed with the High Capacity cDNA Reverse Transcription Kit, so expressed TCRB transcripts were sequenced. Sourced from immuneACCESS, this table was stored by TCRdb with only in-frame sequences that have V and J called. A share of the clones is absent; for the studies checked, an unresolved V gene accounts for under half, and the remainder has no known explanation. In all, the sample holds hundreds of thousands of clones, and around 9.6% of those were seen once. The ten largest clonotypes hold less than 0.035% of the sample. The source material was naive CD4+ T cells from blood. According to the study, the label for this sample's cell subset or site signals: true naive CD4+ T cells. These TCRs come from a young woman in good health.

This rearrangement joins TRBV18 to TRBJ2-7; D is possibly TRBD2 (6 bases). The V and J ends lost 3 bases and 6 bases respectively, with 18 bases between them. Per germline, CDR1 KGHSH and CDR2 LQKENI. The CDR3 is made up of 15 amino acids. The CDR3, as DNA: TGTGCCAGCTCACCCGTCCGGAGGGAGGCCGGCGAGCAGTACTTC. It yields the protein CASSPVRREAGEQYF.

CDR3 sequence (DNA): TGTGCCAGCAGCACGAACGGGGGCACCGGGGAGCTGTTTTTT. It is translated as CASSTNGGTGELFF. The rearrangement uses TRBV5-6 and TRBJ2-2; possible D gene TRBD2, 6 bases. V lost 4 bases and J lost 4, with 11 bases in between. This CDR3 is 14 amino acids long. Germline V gene lookup returns CDR1 SGHDT and CDR2 YYEEEE.

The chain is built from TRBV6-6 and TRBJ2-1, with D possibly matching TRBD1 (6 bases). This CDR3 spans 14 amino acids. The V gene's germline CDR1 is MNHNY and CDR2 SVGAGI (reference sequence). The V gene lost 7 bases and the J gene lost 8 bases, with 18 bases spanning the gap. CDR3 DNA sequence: TGTGCCAGCATCCCGGGACAACTCGGCGATGAGCAGTTCTTC. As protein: CASIPGQLGDEQFF.

CDR3 bases: TGTGCCAGCAGCCAAGAGGCGGGAGAGGTGGCAGATACGCAGTATTTT. Its protein is CASSQEAGEVADTQYF. This chain links TRBV4-2 with TRBJ2-3; TRBD2 matches 7 bases. CDR3 size: 16 residues. The ends lost 0 bases at V and 4 bases at J; junction bases unmatched: 7. Germline V gene lookup returns CDR1 LGHNA and CDR2 YNFKEQ.

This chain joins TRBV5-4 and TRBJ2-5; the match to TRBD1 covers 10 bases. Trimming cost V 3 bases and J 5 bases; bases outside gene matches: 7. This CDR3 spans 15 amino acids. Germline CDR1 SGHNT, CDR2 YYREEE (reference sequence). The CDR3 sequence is CASSWLGQGLETQYF. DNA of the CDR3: TGTGCCAGCAGCTGGCTGGGACAGGGGTTGGAGACCCAGTACTTC.

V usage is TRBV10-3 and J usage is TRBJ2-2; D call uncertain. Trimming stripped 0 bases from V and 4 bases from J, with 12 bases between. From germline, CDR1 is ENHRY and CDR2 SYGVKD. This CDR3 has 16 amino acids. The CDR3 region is CAISESRFRVTGELFF. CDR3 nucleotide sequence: TGTGCCATCAGTGAGTCGCGATTTCGGGTCACCGGGGAGCTGTTTTTT.

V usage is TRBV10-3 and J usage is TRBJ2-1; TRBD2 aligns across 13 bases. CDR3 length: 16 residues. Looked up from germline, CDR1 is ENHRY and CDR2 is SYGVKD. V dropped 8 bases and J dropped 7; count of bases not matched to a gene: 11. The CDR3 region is CAISGGTSGMINEQFF. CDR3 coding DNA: TGTGCCATCTCGGGGGGGACTAGCGGGATGATTAATGAGCAGTTCTTC.

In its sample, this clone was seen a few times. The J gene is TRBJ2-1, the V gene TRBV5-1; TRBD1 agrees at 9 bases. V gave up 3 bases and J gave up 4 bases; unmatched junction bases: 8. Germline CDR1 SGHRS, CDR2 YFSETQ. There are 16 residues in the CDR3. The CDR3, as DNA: TGCGCCAGCAGCTCCAACCGACAGGGGGTATACAATGAGCAGTTCTTC. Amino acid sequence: CASSSNRQGVYNEQFF. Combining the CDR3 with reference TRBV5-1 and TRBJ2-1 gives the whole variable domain KAGVTQTPRYLIKTRGQQVTLSCSPISGHRSVSWYQQTPGQGLQFLFEYFSETQRNKGNFPGRFSGRQFSNSRSEMNVSTLELGDSALYLCASSSNRQGVYNEQFFGPGTRLTVL.

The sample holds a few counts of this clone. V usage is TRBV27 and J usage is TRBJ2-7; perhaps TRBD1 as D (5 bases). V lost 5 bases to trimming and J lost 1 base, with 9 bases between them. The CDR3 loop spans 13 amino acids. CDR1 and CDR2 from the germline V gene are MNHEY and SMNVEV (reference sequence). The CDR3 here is CASSTDSSYEQYF. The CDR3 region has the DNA TGTGCCAGCAGTACCGACAGTTCCTACGAGCAGTACTTC.

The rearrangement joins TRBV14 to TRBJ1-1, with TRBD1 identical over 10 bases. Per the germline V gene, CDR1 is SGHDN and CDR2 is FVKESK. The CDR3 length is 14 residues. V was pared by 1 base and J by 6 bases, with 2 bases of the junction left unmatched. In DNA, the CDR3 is TGTGCCAGCAGCCAAGCCGGGACAGGGGCTGAAGCTTTCTTT. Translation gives CASSQAGTGAEAFF.

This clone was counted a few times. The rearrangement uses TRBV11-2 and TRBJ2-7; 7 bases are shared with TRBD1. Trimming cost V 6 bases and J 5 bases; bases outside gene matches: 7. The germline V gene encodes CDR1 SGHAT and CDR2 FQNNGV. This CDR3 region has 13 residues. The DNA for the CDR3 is TGTGCCAGCAGAAATAGGGGGCGCAACGAGCAGTACTTC. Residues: CASRNRGRNEQYF. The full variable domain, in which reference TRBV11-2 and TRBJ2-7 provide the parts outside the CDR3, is EAGVAQSPRYKIIEKRQSVAFWCNPISGHATLYWYQQILGQGPKLLIQFQNNGVVDDSQLPKDRFSAERLKGVDSTLKIQPAKLEDSAVYLCASRNRGRNEQYFGPGTRLTVT.

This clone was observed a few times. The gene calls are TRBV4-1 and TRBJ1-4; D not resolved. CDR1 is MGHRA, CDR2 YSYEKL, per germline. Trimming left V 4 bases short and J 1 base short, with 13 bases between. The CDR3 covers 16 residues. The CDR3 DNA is TGCGCCAGCAGCCTCGACTTTGTCCTAACTAATGAAAAACTGTTTTTT. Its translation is CASSLDFVLTNEKLFF.

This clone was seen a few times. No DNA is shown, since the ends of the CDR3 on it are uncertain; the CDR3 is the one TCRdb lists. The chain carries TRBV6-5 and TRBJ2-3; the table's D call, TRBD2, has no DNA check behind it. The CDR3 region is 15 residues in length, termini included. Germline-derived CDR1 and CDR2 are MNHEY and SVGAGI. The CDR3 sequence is CASSYFGEGTDTQYF.

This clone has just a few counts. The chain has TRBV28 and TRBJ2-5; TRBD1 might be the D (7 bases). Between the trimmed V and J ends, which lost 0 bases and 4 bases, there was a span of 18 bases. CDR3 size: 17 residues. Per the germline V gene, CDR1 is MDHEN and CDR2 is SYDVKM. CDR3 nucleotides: TGTGCCAGCAGTTTATGTTTGCGCAGGGGGGTGAGAGAGACCCAGTACTTC. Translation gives CASSLCLRRGVRETQYF.

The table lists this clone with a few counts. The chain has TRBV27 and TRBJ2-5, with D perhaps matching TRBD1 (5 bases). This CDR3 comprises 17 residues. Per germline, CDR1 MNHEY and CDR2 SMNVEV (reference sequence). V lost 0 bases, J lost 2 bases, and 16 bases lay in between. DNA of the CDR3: TGTGCCAGCAGTTTATCGATGTCAGGGTTGGCGCAAGAGACCCAGTACTTC. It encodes CASSLSMSGLAQETQYF.

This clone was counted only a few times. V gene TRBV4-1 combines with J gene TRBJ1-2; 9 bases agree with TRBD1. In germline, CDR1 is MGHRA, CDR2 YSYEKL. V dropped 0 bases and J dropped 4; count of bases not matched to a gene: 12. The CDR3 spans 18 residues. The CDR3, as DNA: TGCGCCAGCAGCCAAGATCAGGTGGGGACAGGGAACCCCTATGGCTACACCTTC. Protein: CASSQDQVGTGNPYGYTF.

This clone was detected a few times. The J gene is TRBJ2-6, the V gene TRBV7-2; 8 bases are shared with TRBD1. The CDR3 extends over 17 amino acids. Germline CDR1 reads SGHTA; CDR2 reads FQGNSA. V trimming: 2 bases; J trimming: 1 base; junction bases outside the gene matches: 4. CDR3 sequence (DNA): TGTGCCAGCAGCTTACGCAGGGGGCCATCTGGGGCCAACGTCCTGACTTTC. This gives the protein CASSLRRGPSGANVLTF.

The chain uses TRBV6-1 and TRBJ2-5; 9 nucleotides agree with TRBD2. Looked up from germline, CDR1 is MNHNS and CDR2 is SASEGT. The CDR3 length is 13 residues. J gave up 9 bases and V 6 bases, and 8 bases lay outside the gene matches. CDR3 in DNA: TGTGCCAGCAGCTTAGGACTAGCGACGGCCCAGTACTTC. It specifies CASSLGLATAQYF.

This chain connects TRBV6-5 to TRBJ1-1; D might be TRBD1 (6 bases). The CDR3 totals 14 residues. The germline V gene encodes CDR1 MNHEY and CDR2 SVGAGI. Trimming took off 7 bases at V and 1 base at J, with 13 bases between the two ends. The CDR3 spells CASTLRQANTEAFF. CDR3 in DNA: TGTGCCAGCACTTTAAGACAGGCGAACACTGAAGCTTTCTTT.

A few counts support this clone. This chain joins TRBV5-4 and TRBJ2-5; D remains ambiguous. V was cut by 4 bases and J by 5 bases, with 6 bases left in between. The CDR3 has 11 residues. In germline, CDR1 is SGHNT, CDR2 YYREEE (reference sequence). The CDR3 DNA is TGTGCCAGCAGCCCCGGGGAGACCCAGTACTTC. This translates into CASSPGETQYF.

CDR3 loop: CASSFKGAGANVLTF. CDR3 sequence (DNA): TGTGCCAGCAGCTTTAAGGGGGCTGGGGCCAACGTCCTGACTTTC. The chain is built from TRBV5-6 and TRBJ2-6; perhaps TRBD1 as D (6 bases). V was cut by 2 bases and J by 2 bases, with 8 bases left in between. The CDR3 spans 15 residues. Germline V gives CDR1 SGHDT, CDR2 YYEEEE. The full variable domain, with the rest looked up from reference TRBV5-6 and TRBJ2-6, is DAGVTQSPTHLIKTRGQQVTLRCSPKSGHDTVSWYQQALGQGPQFIFQYYEEEERQRGNFPDRFSGHQFPNYSSELNVNALLLGDSALYLCASSFKGAGANVLTFGAGSRLTVL.

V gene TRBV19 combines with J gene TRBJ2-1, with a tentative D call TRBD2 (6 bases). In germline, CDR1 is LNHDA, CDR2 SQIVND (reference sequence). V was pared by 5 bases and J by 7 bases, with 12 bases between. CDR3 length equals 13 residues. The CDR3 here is CASSVSGENEQFF. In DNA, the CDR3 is TGTGCCAGTAGTGTTAGCGGTGAAAATGAGCAGTTCTTC. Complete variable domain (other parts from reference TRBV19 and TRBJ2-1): DGGITQSPKYLFRKEGQNVTLSCEQNLNHDAMYWYRQDPGQGLRLIYYSQIVNDFQKGDIAEGYSVSREKKESFPLTVTSAQKNPTAFYLCASSVSGENEQFFGPGTRLTVL.

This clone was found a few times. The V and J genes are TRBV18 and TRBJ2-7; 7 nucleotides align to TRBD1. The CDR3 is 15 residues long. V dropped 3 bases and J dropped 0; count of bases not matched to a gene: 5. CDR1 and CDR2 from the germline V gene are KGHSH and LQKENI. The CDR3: CASSPLQGLSYEQYF. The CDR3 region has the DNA TGTGCCAGCTCACCTCTACAGGGGCTCTCCTACGAGCAGTACTTC.

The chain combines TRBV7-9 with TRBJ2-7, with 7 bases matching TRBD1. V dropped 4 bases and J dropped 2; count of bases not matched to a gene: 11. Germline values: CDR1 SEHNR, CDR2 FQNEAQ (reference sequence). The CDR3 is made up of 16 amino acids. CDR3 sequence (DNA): TGTGCCAGCAGCTCCGCGACAGGGAGCGGCCCCTACGAGCAGTACTTC. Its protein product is CASSSATGSGPYEQYF.

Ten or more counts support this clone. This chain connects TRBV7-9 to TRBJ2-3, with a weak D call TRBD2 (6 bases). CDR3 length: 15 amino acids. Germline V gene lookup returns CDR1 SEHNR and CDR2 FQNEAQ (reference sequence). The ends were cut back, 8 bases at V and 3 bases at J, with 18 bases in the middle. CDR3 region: CASRGKPQGTDTQYF. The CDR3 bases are TGTGCCAGCCGGGGGAAACCGCAGGGTACAGATACGCAGTATTTT.

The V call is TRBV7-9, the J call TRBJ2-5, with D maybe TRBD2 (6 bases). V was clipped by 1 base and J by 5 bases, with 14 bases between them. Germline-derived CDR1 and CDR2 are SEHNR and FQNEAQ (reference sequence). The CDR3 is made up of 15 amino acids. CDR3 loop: CASSLEFGGAETQYF. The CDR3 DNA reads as TGTGCCAGCAGCTTAGAATTCGGCGGGGCGGAGACCCAGTACTTC. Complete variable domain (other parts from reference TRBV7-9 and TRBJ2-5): DTGVSQNPRHKITKRGQNVTFRCDPISEHNRLYWYRQTLGQGPEFLTYFQNEAQLEKSRLLSDRFSAERPKGSFSTLEIQRTEQGDSAMYLCASSLEFGGAETQYFGPGTRLLVL.

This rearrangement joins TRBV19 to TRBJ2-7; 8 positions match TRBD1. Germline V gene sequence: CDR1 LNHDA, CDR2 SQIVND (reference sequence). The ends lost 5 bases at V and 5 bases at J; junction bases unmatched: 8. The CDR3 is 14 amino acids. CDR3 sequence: CASSLGQGGNEQYF. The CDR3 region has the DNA TGTGCCAGTAGTCTCGGACAGGGCGGAAACGAGCAGTACTTC.

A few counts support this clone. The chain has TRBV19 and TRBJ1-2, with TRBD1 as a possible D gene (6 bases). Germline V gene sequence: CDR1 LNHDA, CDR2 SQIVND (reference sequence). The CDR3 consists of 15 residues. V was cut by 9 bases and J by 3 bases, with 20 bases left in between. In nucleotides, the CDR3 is TGTGCCAGCTCTCGGGGGGCCTTGGGGGACTATGGCTACACCTTC. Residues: CASSRGALGDYGYTF.